This TCR beta chain was documented in a study of blood T cells in healthy people across ages. The study recruited healthy Caucasian donors from Russia who were aged roughly 6 to 95. Between the trimmed V and J ends, which lost 6 bases and 8 bases, there was a span of 11 bases. The CDR3 length is 11 residues. Germline CDR1 SGDLS, CDR2 YYNGEE. Then a second PCR, running about 6 to 11 cycles, was carried out with a sample-barcoded 5' primer and a J-beta primer mix. MiXCR, applied by TCRdb to the 5' RACE reads, yields one record per CDR3 protein. The sample yields roughly 730,000 distinct CDR3 sequences, around 50% seen once.

The V call is TRBV9, the J call TRBJ1-2; D not certain. The specimen sequenced was blood. This sequence was found in a man aged 35-49 years in good health. This chain's CDR3 is CASKGTEGYTF. The DNA of the CDR3 is TGTGCCAGCAAAGGAACGGAGGGCTACACCTTC.